The source of this T cell receptor beta chain is a study of molecular identifiers for immune sequencing clone quantification. Background on the study: In replicates, RNA taken from approximately 20,000 or 100,000 naive CD8 cells was divided five ways, and four portions underwent sequencing. Overall study findings and caveats: It was shown that clones above 20 RNA copies held over 97% of effector molecules, but under 1% in naive cells. Spiked TCR RNA from one Jurkat cell reportedly showed up when mixed among roughly 1 million naive cells.

The CDR3 totals 14 residues. Germline CDR1 is MGHRA and CDR2 is YSYEKL. With 1 base removed from V and 0 bases from J, the gap between germline ends came to 7 bases. The use of previously described methods and listed TCR primers produced the bulk TCR libraries. TCRdb fed the PCR reads into MiXCR, producing one record per CDR3 protein. The sample lists 300,000 to 400,000 distinct CDR3 sequences; 20% to 25% were seen once. This clonotype was counted only a few times. As yet, its antigen is unknown. This TCR derives from a human donor in good health. Some libraries in this study had Jurkat cell RNA spiked in. The chain is built from TRBV4-1 and TRBJ2-7; D ambiguous. Sequencing was carried out using naive CD8+ T cells from blood, with Jurkat cell RNA spiked in. Subset in this sample: FACS-sorted CD8+CD4-CCR7+CD45RA+ naive T cells. CDR3 in amino acids: CASSQVESSYEQYF. For the CDR3, the DNA is TGCGCCAGCAGCCAAGTTGAGAGCTCCTACGAGCAGTACTTC.